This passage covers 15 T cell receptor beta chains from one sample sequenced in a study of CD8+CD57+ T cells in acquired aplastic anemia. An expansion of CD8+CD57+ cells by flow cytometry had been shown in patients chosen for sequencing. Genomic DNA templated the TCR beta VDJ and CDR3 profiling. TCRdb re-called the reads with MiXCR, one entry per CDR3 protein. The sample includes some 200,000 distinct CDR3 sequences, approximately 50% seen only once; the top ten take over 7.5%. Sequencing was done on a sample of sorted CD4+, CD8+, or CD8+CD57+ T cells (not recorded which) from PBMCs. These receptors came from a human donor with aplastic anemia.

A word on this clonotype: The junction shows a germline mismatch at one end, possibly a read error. The CDR3 DNA reads TGCGCCAGCAGCCCATCGGACGGAGACTCCTACGAGCAGTACTTC. Translating it yields CASSPSDGDSYEQYF. The chain has TRBV7-6 and TRBJ2-7, with D uncertain. CDR1 is SGHVS and CDR2 is FNYEAQ in the germline V gene. This CDR3 spans 15 amino acids.

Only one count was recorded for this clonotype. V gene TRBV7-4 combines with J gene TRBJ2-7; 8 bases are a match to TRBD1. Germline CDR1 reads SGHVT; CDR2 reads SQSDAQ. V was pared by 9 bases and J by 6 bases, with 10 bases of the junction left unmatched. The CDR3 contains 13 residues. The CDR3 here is CASTSAQGAEQYF. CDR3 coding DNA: TGTGCCAGTACAAGCGCGCAGGGGGCCGAGCAGTACTTC.

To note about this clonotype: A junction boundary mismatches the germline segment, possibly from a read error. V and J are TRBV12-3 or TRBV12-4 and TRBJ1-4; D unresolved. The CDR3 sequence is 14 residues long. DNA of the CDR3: TGTGTCAGCCGACGGCTGGGGTTGGGGGAAAAACTGTTTTTT. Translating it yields CVSRRLGLGEKLFF.

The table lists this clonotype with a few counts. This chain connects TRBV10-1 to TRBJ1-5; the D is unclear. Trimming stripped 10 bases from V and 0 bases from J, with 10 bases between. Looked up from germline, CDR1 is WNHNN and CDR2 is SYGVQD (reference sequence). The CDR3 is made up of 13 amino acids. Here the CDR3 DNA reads TGCGCCACCAAGATAGTTAGCAATCAGCCCCAGCATTTT. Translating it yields CATKIVSNQPQHF.

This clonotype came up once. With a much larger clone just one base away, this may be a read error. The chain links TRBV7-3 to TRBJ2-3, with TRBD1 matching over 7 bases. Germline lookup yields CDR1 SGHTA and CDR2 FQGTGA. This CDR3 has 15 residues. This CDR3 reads CASSPRQGRTGTQYF. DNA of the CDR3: TGTGCCAGCAGCCCTCGACAGGGACGCACAGGTACGCAGTATTTT.

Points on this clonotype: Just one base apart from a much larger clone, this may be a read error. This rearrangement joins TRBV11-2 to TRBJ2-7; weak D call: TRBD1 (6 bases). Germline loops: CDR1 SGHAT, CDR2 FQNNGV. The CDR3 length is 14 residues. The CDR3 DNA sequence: TGTGCCGGCAGCCGCACAGGGAGCTCCTACGAGCAGTACTTC. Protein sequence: CAGSRTGSSYEQYF.

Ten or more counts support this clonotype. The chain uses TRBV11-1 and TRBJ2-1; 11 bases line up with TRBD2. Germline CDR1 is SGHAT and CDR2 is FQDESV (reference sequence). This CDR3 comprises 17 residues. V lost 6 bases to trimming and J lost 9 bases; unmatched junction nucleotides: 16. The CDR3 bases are TGTGCCAGCAGAGCTACCAGGGCTAGCGGGAGGCCCTTTGAGCAGTTCTTC. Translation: CASRATRASGRPFEQFF.

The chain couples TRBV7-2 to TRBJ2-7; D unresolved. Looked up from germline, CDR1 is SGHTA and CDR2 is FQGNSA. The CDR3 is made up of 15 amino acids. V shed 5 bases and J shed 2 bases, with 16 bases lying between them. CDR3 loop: CASSQTPISTYEQYF. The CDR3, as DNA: TGTGCCAGCAGCCAAACCCCCATCTCTACCTACGAGCAGTACTTC.

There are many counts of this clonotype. The CDR3 region is CSARLGPTGYGTQYF. The CDR3 DNA is TGCAGTGCTAGATTAGGCCCTACAGGCTACGGGACCCAGTACTTC. The chain uses TRBV20-1 and TRBJ2-5; weak D call: TRBD1 (5 bases). Trimming stripped 2 bases from V and 7 bases from J, with 20 bases between. This CDR3 contains 15 residues. Germline lookup yields CDR1 DFQATT and CDR2 SNEGSKA (reference sequence).

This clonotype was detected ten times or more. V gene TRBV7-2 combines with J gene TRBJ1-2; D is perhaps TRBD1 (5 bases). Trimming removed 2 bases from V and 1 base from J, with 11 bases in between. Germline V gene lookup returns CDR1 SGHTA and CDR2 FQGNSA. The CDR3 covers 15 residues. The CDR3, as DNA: TGTGCCAGCAGCTTAAGTCCGGGGGTTAACTATGGCTACACCTTC. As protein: CASSLSPGVNYGYTF.

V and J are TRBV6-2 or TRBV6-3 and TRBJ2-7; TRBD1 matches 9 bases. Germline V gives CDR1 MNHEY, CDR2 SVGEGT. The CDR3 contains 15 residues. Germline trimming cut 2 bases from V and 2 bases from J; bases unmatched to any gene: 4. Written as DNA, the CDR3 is TGTGCCAGCAGTTACGGACAGGGGAGAACCTACGAGCAGTACTTC. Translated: CASSYGQGRTYEQYF.

The CDR3 sequence: CASSLNQGRSPLHF. CDR3 DNA sequence: TGTGCCAGCAGCTTGAACCAGGGTCGATCACCCCTCCACTTT. The rearrangement joins TRBV7-2 to TRBJ1-6; possible D gene TRBD1, 5 bases. Trimming took off 3 bases at V and 10 bases at J, with 13 bases between the two ends. The CDR3 is 14 amino acids. The germline gives CDR1 SGHTA, CDR2 FQGNSA.

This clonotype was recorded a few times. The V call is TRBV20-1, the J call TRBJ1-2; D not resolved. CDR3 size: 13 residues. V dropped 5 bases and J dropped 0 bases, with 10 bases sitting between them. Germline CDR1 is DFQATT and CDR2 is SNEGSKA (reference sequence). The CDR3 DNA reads TGCAGTGCTGAACCCGGGACTAACTATGGCTACACCTTC. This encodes CSAEPGTNYGYTF.

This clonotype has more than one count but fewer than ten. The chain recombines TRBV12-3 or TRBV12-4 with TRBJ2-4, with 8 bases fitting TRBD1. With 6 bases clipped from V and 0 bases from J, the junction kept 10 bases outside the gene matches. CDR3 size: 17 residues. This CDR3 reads CASSLWSDRGAKNIQYF. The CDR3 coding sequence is TGTGCCAGCAGCTTGTGGTCCGACAGGGGAGCCAAAAACATTCAGTACTTC.

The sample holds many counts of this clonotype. CDR3 nucleotides: TGTGCCATCAGGGACCCAGGCAGGGGGGAGACCCAGTACTTC. This gives the protein CAIRDPGRGETQYF. The gene calls are TRBV10-3 and TRBJ2-5, with 7 bases fitting TRBD1. With 6 bases clipped from V and 5 bases from J, the junction kept 9 bases outside the gene matches. The length of the CDR3 is 14 residues. Germline V gene data show CDR1 as ENHRY and CDR2 as SYGVKD.